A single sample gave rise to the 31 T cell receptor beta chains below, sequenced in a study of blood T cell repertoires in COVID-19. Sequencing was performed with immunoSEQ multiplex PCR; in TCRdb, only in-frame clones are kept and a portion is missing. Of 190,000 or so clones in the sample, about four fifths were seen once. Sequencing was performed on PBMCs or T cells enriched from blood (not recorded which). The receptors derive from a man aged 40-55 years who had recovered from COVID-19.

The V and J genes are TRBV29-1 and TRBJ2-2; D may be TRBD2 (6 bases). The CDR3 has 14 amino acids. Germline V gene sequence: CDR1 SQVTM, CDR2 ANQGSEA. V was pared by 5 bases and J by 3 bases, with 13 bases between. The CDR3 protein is CSVLARVDTGELFF. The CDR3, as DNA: TGCAGCGTTCTAGCGCGGGTTGACACCGGGGAGCTGTTTTTT.

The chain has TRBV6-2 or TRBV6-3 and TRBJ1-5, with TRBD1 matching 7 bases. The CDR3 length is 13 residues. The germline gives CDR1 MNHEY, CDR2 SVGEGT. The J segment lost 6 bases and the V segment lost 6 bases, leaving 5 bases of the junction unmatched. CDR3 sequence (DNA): TGTGCCAGCAGCGACGACAGGGTTCAGCCCCAGCATTTT. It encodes CASSDDRVQPQHF.

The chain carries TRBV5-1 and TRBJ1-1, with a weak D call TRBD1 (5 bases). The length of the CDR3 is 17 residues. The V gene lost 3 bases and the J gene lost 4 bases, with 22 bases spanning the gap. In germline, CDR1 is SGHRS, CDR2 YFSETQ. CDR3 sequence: CASSWAGTRGSGTEAFF. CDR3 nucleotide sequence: TGCGCCAGCAGCTGGGCCGGGACGCGGGGAAGTGGCACTGAAGCTTTCTTT.

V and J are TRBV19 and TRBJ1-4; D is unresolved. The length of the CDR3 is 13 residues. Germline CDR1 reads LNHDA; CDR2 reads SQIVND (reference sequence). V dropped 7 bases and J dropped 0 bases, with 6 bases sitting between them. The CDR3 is CASISATNEKLFF. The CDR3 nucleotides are TGTGCCAGTATCTCCGCAACTAATGAAAAACTGTTTTTT.

CDR3 nucleotides: TGTGCCAGCAGTTCGTCCGGCAGGGAATCAAACTATGGCTACACCTTC. Translated: CASSSSGRESNYGYTF. This chain uses TRBV6-5 with TRBJ1-2; tentative D call: TRBD1 (5 bases). In germline, CDR1 is MNHEY, CDR2 SVGAGI. This CDR3 contains 16 residues. With 4 bases removed from V and 2 bases from J, the gap between germline ends came to 17 bases.

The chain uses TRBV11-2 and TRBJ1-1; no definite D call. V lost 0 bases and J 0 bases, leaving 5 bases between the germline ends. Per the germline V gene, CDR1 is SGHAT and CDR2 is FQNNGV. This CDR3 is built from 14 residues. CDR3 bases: TGTGCCAGCAGCTTAGAACGGTTGAACACTGAAGCTTTCTTT. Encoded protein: CASSLERLNTEAFF.

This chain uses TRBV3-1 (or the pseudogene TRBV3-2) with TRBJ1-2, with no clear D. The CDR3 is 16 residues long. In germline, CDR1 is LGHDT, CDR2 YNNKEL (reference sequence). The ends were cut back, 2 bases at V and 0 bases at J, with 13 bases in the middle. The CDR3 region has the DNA TGTGCCAGCAGCCAACGGGGAGGGCGGACTAACTATGGCTACACCTTC. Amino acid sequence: CASSQRGGRTNYGYTF.

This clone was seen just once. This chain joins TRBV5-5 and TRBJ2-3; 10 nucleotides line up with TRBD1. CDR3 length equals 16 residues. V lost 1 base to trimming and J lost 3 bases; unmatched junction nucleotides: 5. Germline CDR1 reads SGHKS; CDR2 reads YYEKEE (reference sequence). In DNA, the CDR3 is TGTGCCAGCAGCTTGACGACAGGGGGCGTAACAGATACGCAGTATTTT. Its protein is CASSLTTGGVTDTQYF. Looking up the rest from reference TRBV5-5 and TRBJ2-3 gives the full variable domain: DAGVTQSPTHLIKTRGQQVTLRCSPISGHKSVSWYQQVLGQGPQFIFQYYEKEERGRGNFPDRFSARQFPNYSSELNVNALLLGDSALYLCASSLTTGGVTDTQYFGPGTRLTVL.

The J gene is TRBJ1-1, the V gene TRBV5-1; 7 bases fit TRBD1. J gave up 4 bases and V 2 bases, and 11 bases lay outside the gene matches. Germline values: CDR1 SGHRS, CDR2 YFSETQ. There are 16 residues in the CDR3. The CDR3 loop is CASSFDRAVRGTEAFF. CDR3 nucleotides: TGCGCCAGCAGCTTCGACAGGGCGGTCCGTGGCACTGAAGCTTTCTTT.

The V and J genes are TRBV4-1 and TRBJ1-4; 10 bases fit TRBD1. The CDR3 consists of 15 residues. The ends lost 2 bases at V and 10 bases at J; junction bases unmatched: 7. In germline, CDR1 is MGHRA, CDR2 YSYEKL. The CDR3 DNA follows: TGCGCCAGCAGCCAACTCGGACAGGGGGAAGTAAAACTGTTTTTT. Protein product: CASSQLGQGEVKLFF.

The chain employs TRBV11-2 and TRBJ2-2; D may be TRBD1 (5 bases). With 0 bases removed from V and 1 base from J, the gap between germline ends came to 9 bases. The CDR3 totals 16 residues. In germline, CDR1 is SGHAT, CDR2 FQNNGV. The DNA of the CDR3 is TGTGCCAGCAGCTTAGACCCAAGGGGGAACACCGGGGAGCTGTTTTTT. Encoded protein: CASSLDPRGNTGELFF.

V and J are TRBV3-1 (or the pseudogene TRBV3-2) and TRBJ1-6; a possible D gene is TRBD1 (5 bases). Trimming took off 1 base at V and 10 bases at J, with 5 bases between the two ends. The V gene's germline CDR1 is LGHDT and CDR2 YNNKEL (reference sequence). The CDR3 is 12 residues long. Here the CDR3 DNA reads TGTGCCAGCAGCCAAGGGGGCTCACCCCTCCACTTT. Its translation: CASSQGGSPLHF.

This CDR3 reads CASSGLAGGQFTGELFF. Here the CDR3 DNA reads TGTGCCAGCAGTGGGCTAGCGGGGGGTCAATTCACCGGGGAGCTGTTTTTT. The rearrangement uses TRBV2 and TRBJ2-2, with 11 bases lining up with TRBD2. V was clipped by 4 bases and J by 4 bases; unmatched bases: 8. This CDR3 spans 17 amino acids. Germline V gene sequence: CDR1 SNHLY, CDR2 FYNNEI.

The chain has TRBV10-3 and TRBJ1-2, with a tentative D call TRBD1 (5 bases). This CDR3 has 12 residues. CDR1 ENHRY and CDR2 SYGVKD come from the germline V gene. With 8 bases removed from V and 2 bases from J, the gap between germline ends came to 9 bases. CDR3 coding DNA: TGTGCCATCTCTCAGGGAAACTATGGCTACACCTTC. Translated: CAISQGNYGYTF.

CDR3 nucleotides: TGCGCCAGCAGCCAGGCTACAGGGGGCTCTGAAGCTTTCTTT. It yields the protein CASSQATGGSEAFF. This rearrangement joins TRBV5-1 to TRBJ1-1; TRBD1 matches at 9 bases. This CDR3 is built from 14 residues. The trim removed 4 bases at V and 6 bases at J, leaving 7 bases unmatched. From germline, CDR1 is SGHRS and CDR2 YFSETQ.

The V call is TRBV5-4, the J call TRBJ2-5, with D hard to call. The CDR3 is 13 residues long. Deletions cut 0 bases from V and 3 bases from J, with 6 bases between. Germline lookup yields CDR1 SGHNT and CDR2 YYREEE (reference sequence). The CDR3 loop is CASSLASEETQYF. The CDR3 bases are TGTGCCAGCAGCTTGGCCTCGGAAGAGACCCAGTACTTC. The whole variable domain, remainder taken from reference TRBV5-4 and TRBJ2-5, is ETGVTQSPTHLIKTRGQQVTLRCSSQSGHNTVSWYQQALGQGPQFIFQYYREEENGRGNFPPRFSGLQFPNYSSELNVNALELDDSALYLCASSLASEETQYFGPGTRLLVL.

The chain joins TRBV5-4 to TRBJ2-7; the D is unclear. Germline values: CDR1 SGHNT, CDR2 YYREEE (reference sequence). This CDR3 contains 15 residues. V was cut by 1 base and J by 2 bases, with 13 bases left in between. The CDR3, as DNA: TGTGCCAGCAGCTTGTGGCCGGAGACCCCCTACGAGCAGTACTTC. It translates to CASSLWPETPYEQYF. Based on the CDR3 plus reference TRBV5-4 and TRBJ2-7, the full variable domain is ETGVTQSPTHLIKTRGQQVTLRCSSQSGHNTVSWYQQALGQGPQFIFQYYREEENGRGNFPPRFSGLQFPNYSSELNVNALELDDSALYLCASSLWPETPYEQYFGPGTRLTVT.

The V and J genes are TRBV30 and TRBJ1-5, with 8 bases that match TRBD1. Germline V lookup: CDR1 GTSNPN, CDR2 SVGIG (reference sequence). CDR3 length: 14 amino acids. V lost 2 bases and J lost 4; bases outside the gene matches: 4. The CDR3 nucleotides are TGTGCCTGGAGTTCCGGACAGGGAAATCAGCCCCAGCATTTT. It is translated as CAWSSGQGNQPQHF.

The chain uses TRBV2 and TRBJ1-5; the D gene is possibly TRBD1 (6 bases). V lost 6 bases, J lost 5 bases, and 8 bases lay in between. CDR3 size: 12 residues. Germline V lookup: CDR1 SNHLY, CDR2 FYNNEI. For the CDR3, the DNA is TGTGCCAGCAGAAGACAGGATCAGCCCCAGCATTTT. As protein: CASRRQDQPQHF.

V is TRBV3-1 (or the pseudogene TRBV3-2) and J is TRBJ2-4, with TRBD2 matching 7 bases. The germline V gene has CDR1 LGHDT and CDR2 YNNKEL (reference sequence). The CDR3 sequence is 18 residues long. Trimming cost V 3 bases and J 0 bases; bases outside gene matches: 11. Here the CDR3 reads CASSHPLLGGIAKNIQYF. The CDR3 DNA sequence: TGTGCCAGCAGCCACCCACTCCTGGGAGGGATAGCCAAAAACATTCAGTACTTC.

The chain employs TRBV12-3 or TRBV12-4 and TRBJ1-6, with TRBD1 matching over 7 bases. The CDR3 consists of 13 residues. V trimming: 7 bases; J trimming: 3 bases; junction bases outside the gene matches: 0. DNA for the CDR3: TGTGCCAGCACAGGGGGCTATAATTCACCCCTCCACTTT. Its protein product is CASTGGYNSPLHF.

CDR3 in DNA: TGCGCCAGCAGCTTGGAATGGTCTAGCGGGGGGGCTATCACAGATACGCAGTATTTT. Translating it yields CASSLEWSSGGAITDTQYF. J is TRBJ2-3 and V is TRBV5-1; 12 bases are shared with TRBD2. The CDR3 has 19 residues. Germline V gives CDR1 SGHRS, CDR2 YFSETQ. Trimming cost V 0 bases and J 2 bases; bases outside gene matches: 10.

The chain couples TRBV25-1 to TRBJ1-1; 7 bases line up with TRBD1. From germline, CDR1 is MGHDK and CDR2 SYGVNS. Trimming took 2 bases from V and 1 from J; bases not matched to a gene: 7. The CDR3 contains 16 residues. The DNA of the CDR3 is TGTGCCAGCAGTGAAGAGACAGGGCTGGCGAACACTGAAGCTTTCTTT. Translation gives CASSEETGLANTEAFF.

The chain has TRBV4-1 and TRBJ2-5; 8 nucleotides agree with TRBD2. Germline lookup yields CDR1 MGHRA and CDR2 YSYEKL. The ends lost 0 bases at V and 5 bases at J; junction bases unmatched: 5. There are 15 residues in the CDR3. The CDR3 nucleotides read TGCGCCAGCAGCCAAGAGACGGGGGGGCCGGAGACCCAGTACTTC. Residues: CASSQETGGPETQYF.

The DNA of the CDR3 is TGTGCCACCAGTCCTCAGGGGGGAACTGAAGCTTTCTTT. Translating it yields CATSPQGGTEAFF. This chain connects TRBV24-1 to TRBJ1-1, with 7 bases identical to TRBD1. The CDR3 is made up of 13 amino acids. The trim removed 6 bases at V and 5 bases at J, leaving 5 bases unmatched. Germline V gene data show CDR1 as KGHDR and CDR2 as SFDVKD.

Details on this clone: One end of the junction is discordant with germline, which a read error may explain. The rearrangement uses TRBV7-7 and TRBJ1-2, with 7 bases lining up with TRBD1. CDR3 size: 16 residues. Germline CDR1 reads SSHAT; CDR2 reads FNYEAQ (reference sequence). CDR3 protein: CASSLAKTGERGGYTF. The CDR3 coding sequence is TGTGCTAGCAGCTTAGCGAAAACAGGGGAAAGGGGTGGCTACACCTTC.

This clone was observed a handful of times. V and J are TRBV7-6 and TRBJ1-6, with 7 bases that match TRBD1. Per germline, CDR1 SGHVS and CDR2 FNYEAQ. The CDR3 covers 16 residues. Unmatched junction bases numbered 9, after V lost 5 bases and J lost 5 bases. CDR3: CASSMDRSDNNSPLHF. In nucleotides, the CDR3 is TGTGCCAGCAGCATGGACAGGTCTGATAATAATTCACCCCTCCACTTT.

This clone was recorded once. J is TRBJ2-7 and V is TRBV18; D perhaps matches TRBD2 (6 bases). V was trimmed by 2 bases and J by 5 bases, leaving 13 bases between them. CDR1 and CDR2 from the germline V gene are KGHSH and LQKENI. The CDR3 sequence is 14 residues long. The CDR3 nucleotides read TGTGCCAGCTCACCAACTGCGGGGCTAAACGAGCAGTACTTC. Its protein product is CASSPTAGLNEQYF.

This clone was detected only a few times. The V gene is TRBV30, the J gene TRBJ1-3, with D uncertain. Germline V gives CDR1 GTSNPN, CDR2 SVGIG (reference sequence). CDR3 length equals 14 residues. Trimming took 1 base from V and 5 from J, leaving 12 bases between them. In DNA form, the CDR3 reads TGTGCCTGGAGTGGGGCGCAAGACAGAAACACCATATATTTT. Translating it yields CAWSGAQDRNTIYF.

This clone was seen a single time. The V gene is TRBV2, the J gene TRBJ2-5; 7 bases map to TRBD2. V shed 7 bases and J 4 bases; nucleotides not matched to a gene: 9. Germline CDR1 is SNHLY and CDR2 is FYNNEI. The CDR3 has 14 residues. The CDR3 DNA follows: TGTGCCAGCAATTGGGGGAGGGCGAGAGAGACCCAGTACTTC. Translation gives CASNWGRARETQYF.

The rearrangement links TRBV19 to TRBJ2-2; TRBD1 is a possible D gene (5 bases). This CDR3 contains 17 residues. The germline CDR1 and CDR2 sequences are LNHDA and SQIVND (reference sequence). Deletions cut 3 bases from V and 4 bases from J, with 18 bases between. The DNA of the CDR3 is TGTGCCAGTAGTATGATCCTCGGGCAGGGTTCCACCGGGGAGCTGTTTTTT. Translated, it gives CASSMILGQGSTGELFF.